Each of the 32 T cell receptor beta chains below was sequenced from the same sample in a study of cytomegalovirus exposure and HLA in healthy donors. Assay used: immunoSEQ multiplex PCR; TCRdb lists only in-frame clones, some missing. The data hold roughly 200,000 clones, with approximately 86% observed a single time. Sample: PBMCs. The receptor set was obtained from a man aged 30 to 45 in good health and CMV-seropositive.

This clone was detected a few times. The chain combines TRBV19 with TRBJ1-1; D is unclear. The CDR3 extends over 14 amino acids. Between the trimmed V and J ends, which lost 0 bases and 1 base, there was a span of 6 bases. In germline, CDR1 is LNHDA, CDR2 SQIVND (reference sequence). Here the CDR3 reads CASSIDRGNTEAFF. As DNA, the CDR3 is TGTGCCAGTAGTATAGATCGAGGGAACACTGAAGCTTTCTTT.

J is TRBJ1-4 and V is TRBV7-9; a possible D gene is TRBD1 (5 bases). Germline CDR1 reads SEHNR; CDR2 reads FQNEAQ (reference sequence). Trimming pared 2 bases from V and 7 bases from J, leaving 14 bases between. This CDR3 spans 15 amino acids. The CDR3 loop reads CASSLSRREGEKLFF. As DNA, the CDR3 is TGTGCCAGCAGCTTATCCCGCAGGGAAGGTGAAAAACTGTTTTTT.

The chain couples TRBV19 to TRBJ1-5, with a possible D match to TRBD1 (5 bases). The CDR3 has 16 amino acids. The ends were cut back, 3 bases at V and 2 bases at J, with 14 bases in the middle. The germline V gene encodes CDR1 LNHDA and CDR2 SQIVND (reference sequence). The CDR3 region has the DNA TGTGCCAGTAGTATTGGAGGGGAACGTGGCAATCAGCCCCAGCATTTT. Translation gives CASSIGGERGNQPQHF.

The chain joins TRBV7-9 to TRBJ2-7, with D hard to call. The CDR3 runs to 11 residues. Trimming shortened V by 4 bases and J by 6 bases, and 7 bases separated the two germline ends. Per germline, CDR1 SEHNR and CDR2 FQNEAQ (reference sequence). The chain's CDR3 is CASSSEGEQYF. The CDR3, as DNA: TGTGCCAGCAGCTCCGAAGGCGAGCAGTACTTC. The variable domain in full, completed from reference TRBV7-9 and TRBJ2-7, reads DTGVSQNPRHKITKRGQNVTFRCDPISEHNRLYWYRQTLGQGPEFLTYFQNEAQLEKSRLLSDRFSAERPKGSFSTLEIQRTEQGDSAMYLCASSSEGEQYFGPGTRLTVT.

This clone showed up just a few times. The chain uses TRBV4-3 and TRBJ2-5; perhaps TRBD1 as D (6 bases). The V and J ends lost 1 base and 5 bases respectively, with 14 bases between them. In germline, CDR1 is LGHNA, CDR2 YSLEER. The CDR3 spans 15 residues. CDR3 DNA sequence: TGCGCCAGCAGCCAAGGGACAGCGGCAAAGGAGACCCAGTACTTC. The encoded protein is CASSQGTAAKETQYF.

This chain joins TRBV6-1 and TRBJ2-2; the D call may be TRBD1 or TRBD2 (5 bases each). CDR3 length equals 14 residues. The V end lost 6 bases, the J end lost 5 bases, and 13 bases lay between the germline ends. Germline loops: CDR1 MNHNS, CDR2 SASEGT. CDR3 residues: CASRPQGRTGELFF. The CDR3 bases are TGTGCCAGCAGACCTCAGGGACGTACCGGGGAGCTGTTTTTT.

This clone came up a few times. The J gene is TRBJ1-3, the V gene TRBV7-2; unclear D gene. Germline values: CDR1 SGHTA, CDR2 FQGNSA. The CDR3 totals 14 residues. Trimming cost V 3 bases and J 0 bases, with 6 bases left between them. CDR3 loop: CASSFPDSGNTIYF. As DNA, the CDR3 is TGTGCCAGCAGCTTCCCAGACTCTGGAAACACCATATATTTT.

CDR3 in amino acids: CASRQGNQPQHF. The CDR3 DNA follows: TGTGCCAGTAGGCAGGGGAATCAGCCCCAGCATTTT. The rearrangement joins TRBV28 to TRBJ1-5, with D possibly TRBD1 on 6 matching bases. Germline assignment: CDR1 MDHEN and CDR2 SYDVKM. The CDR3 sequence is 12 residues long. The V and J ends lost 9 bases and 4 bases respectively, with 10 bases between them.

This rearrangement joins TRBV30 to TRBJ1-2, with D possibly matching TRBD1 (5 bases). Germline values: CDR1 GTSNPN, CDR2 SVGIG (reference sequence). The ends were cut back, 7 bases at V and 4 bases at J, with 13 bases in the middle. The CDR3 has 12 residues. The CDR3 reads CAFTRQTYGYTF. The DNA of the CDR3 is TGTGCCTTCACCCGACAGACCTATGGCTACACCTTC.

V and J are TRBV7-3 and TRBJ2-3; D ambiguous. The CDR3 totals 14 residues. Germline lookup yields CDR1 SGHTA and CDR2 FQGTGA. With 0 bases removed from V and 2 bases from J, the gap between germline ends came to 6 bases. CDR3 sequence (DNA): TGTGCCAGCAGCTTAACGCCGACCACAGATACGCAGTATTTT. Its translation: CASSLTPTTDTQYF. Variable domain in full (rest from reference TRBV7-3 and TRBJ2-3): GAGVSQTPSNKVTEKGKYVELRCDPISGHTALYWYRQSLGQGPEFLIYFQGTGAADDSGLPNDRFFAVRPEGSVSTLKIQRTERGDSAVYLCASSLTPTTDTQYFGPGTRLTVL.

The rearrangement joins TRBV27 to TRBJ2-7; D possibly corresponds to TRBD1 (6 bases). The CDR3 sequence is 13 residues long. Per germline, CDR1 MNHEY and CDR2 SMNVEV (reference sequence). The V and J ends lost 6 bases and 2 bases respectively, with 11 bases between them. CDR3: CASRAQGPYEQYF. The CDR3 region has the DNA TGTGCCAGCAGGGCACAGGGCCCCTACGAGCAGTACTTC.

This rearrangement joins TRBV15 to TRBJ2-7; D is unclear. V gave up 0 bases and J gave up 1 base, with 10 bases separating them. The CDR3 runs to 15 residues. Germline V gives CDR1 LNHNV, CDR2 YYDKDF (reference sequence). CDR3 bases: TGTGCCACCAGCAGAGATCAGGCGTTTTCCTACGAGCAGTACTTC. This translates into CATSRDQAFSYEQYF.

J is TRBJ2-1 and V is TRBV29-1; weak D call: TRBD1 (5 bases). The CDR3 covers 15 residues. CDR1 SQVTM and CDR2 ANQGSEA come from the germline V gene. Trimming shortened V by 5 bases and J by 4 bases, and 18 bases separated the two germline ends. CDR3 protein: CSVQGLSSVYNEQFF. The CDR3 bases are TGCAGCGTTCAGGGTTTGTCAAGTGTATACAATGAGCAGTTCTTC.

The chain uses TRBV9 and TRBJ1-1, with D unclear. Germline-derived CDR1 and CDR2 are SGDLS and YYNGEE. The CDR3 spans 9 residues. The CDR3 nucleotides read TGTTTGTGGGACACTGAAGCTTTCTTT. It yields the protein CLWDTEAFF.

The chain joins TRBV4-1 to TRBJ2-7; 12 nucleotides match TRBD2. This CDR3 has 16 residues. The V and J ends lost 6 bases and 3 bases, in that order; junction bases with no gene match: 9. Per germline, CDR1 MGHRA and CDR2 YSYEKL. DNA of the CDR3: TGCGCCAGCAGTTTTACTAGCGGGAGGCGGATCTACGAGCAGTACTTC. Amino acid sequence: CASSFTSGRRIYEQYF.

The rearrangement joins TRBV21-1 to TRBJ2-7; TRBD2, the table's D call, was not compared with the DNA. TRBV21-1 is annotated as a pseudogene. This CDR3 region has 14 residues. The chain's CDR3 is CASSMGLVLYEQYF. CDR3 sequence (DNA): TGTGCCAGCAGCATGGGACTAGTGCTCTACGAGCAGTACTTC.

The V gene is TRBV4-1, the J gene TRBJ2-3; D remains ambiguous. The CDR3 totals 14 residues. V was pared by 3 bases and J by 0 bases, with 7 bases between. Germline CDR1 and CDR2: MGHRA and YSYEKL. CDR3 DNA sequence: TGCGCCAGCAGCCAGCAGGCTAGCACAGATACGCAGTATTTT. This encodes CASSQQASTDTQYF.

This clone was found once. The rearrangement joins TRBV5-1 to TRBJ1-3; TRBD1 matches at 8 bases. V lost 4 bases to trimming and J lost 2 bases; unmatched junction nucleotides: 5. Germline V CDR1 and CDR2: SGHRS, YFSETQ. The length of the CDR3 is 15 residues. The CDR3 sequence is CASSRDRGPGNTIYF. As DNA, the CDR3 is TGCGCCAGCAGCAGAGACAGGGGTCCTGGAAACACCATATATTTT.

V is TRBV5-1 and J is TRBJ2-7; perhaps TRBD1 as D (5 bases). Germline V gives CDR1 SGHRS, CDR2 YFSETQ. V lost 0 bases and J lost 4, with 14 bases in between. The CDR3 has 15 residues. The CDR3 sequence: CASSLELSGWYEQYF. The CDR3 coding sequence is TGCGCCAGCAGCTTGGAGTTGTCAGGGTGGTACGAGCAGTACTTC.

CDR3 region: CASTFSPAPSAEQFF. The DNA for the CDR3 is TGTGCCAGCACCTTCTCCCCCGCCCCGTCGGCTGAGCAGTTCTTC. The chain employs TRBV7-3 and TRBJ2-1; D unresolved. Germline assignment: CDR1 SGHTA and CDR2 FQGTGA. CDR3 length: 15 amino acids. V was pared by 7 bases and J by 9 bases, with 22 bases between. Full variable domain (missing parts from reference TRBV7-3 and TRBJ2-1): GAGVSQTPSNKVTEKGKYVELRCDPISGHTALYWYRQSLGQGPEFLIYFQGTGAADDSGLPNDRFFAVRPEGSVSTLKIQRTERGDSAVYLCASTFSPAPSAEQFFGPGTRLTVL.

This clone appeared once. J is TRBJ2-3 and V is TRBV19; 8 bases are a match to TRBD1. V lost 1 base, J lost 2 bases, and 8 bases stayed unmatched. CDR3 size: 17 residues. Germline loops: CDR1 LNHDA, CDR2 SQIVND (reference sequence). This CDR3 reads CASSIVGSGGPTDTQYF. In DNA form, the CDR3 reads TGTGCCAGTAGTATAGTAGGGTCAGGGGGCCCCACAGATACGCAGTATTTT.

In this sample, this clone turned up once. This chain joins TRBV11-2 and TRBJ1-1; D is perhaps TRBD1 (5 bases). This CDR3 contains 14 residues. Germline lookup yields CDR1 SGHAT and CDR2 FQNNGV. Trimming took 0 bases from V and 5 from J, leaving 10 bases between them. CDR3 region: CASSLDRVYTEAFF. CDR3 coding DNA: TGTGCCAGCAGCTTAGACAGGGTTTATACTGAAGCTTTCTTT.

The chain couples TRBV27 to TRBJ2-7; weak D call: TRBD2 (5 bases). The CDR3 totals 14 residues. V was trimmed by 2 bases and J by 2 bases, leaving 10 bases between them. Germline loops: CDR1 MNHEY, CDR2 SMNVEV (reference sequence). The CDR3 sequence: CASSLAGPAYEQYF. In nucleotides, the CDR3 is TGTGCCAGCAGTTTAGCGGGTCCGGCCTACGAGCAGTACTTC.

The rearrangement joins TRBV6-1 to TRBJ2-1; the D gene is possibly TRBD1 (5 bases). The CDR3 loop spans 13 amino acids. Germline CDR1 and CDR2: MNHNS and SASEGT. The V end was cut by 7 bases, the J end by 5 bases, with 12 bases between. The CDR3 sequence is CASIKDTNNEQFF. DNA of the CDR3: TGTGCCAGCATTAAGGACACAAACAATGAGCAGTTCTTC.

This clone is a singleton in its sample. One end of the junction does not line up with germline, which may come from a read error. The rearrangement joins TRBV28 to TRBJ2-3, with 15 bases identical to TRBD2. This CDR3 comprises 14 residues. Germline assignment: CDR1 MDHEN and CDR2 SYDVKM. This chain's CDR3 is CCTGLAGGADTQYF. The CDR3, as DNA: TGCTGTACGGGACTAGCGGGAGGAGCAGATACGCAGTATTTT.

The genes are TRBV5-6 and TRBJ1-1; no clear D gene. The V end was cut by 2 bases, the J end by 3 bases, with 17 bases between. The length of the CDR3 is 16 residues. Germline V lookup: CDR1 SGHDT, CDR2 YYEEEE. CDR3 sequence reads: CASSFLPGRGDTEAFF. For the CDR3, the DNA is TGTGCCAGCAGCTTTTTGCCAGGCCGTGGGGACACTGAAGCTTTCTTT.

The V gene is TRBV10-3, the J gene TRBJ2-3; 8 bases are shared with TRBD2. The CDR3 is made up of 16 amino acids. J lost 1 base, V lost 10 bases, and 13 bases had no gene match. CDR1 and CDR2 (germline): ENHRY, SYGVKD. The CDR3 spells CATRGGQGSGTDTQYF. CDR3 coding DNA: TGTGCCACACGGGGGGGCCAGGGATCTGGCACAGATACGCAGTATTTT.

The DNA for the CDR3 is TGTGCCAGCAGTGAGCTGGGGCGGGACTCAACAGATACGCAGTATTTT. Its translation: CASSELGRDSTDTQYF. The V and J genes are TRBV2 and TRBJ2-3, with a possible D match to TRBD2 (6 bases). Germline CDR1 SNHLY, CDR2 FYNNEI. Trimming shortened V by 3 bases and J by 3 bases, and 16 bases separated the two germline ends. The CDR3 contains 16 residues. Supplemented by reference TRBV2 and TRBJ2-3, the full variable domain reads EPEVTQTPSHQVTQMGQEVILRCVPISNHLYFYWYRQILGQKVEFLVSFYNNEISEKSEIFDDQFSVERPDGSNFTLKIRSTKLEDSAMYFCASSELGRDSTDTQYFGPGTRLTVL.

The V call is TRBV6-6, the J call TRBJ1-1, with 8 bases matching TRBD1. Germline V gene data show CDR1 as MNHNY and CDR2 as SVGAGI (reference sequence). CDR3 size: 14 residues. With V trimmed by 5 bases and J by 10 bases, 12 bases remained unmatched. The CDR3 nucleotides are TGTGCCAGCAGTCGCCGGGACAGGCCCACGAGAGCTTTCTTT. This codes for CASSRRDRPTRAFF.

DNA of the CDR3: TGTGCCAGTAGTATGAGGGGCAGAAATTCACCCCTCCACTTT. Its translation is CASSMRGRNSPLHF. The J gene is TRBJ1-6, the V gene TRBV19; D might be TRBD1 (5 bases). The CDR3 is made up of 14 amino acids. Germline lookup yields CDR1 LNHDA and CDR2 SQIVND (reference sequence). V dropped 3 bases and J dropped 7 bases, with 10 bases sitting between them.

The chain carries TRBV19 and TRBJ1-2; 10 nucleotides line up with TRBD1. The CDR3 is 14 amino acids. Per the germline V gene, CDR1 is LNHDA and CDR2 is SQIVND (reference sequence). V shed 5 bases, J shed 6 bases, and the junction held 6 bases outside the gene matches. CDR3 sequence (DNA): TGTGCCAGTAGTGCTGCCGGGACAGGGGATGGCTACACCTTC. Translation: CASSAAGTGDGYTF.

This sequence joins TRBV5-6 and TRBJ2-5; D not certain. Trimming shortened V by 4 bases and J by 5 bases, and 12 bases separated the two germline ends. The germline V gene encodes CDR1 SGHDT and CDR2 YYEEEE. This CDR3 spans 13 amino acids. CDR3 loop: CASSPRIFETQYF. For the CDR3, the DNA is TGTGCCAGCAGCCCTCGGATATTTGAGACCCAGTACTTC.